This T cell receptor (beta chain) was identified in a study of cytomegalovirus exposure and HLA in healthy donors. Points from the study as a whole: According to a later analysis, donors in an Asian-associated ancestry cluster reportedly had fewer N-insertions than the roughly 720-donor mean. A previous analysis found most TCR beta V segments productive roughly 87% or roughly 30% of the time. Specificity of three CMV-associated chains for CMV antigens was verified in vitro. Association of a missense DCLRE1C variant with TCR beta V- and J-gene trimming was reported in a later analysis.

Germline V CDR1 and CDR2: LGHNA, YNFKEQ. The CDR3 is 18 residues long. This clone was counted between two and nine times. What it recognizes is unknown. The junction and the germline gene differ at one end; a read error may be behind it. PCR amplification relied on 60 Vbeta primers (plus 13 Jbeta primers). Here immunoSEQ multiplex PCR was the method, and the copy in TCRdb shows in-frame clones only, minus some. The profile covers more than 75,000 clones, with approximately 84% appearing a single time and around 6% taken by the ten largest. The sequencing sample was made of PBMCs. The clonotype originates from a woman under 30 in good health and CMV-seropositive. The genes are TRBV4-2 and TRBJ2-3; 15 bases are a match to TRBD2. The chain's CDR3 is CAISQEGTSGGYTDTQYF. CDR3 in DNA: TGTGCCATCAGCCAAGAGGGGACTAGCGGGGGGTACACAGATACGCAGTATTTT.